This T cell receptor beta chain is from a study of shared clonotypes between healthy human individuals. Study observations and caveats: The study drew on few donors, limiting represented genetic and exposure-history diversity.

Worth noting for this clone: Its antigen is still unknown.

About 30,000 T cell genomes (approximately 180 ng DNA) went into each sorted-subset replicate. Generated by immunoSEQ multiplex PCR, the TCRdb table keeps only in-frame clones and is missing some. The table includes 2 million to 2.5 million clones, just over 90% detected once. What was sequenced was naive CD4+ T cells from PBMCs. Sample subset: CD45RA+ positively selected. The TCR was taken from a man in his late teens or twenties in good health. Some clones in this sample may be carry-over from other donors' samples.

DNA for the CDR3: TGTGCCAGCACGTCGCAGGGGGCGGACACTGAAGCTTTCTTT. This sequence encodes CASTSQGADTEAFF. The chain uses TRBV28 and TRBJ1-1; TRBD1 matches at 8 bases. This CDR3 comprises 14 residues. The J segment lost 3 bases and the V segment lost 7 bases, leaving 7 bases of the junction unmatched. Germline V gene sequence: CDR1 MDHEN, CDR2 SYDVKM.